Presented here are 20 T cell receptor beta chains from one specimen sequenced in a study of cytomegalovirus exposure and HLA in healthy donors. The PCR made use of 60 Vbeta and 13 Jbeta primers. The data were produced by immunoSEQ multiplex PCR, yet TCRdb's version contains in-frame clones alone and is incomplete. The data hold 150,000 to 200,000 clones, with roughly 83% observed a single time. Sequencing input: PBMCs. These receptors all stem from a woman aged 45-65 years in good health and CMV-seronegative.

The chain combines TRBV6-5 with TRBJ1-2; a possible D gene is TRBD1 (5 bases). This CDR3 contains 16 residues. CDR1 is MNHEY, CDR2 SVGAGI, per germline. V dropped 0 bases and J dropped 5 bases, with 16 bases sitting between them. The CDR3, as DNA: TGTGCCAGCAGTTACTCGCCTTTTCAGGGAGGGTATGGCTACACCTTC. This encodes CASSYSPFQGGYGYTF.

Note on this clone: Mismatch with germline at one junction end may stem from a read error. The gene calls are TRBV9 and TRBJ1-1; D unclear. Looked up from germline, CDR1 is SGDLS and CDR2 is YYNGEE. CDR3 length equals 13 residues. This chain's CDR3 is CASSVALTVEASF. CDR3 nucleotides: TGTGCCAGCAGCGTAGCTTTAACAGTTGAAGCTTCCTTT. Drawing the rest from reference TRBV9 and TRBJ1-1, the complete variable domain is DSGVTQTPKHLITATGQRVTLRCSPRSGDLSVYWYQQSLDQGLQFLIQYYNGEERAKGNILERFSAQQFPDLHSELNLSSLELGDSALYFCASSVALTVEASFGQGTRLTVV.

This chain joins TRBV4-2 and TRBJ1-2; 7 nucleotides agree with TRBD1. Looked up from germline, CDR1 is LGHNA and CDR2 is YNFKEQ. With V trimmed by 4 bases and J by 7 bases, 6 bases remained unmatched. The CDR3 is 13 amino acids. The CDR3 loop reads CASSLDRVSGYTF. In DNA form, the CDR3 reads TGTGCCAGCAGCCTTGACAGGGTTAGTGGCTACACCTTC.

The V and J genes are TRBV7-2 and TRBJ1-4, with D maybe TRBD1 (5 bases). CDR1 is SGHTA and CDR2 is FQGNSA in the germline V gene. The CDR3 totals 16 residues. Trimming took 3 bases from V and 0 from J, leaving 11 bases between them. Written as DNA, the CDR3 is TGTGCCAGCAGCTTCAAGGGGCATGCAACTAATGAAAAACTGTTTTTT. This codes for CASSFKGHATNEKLFF.

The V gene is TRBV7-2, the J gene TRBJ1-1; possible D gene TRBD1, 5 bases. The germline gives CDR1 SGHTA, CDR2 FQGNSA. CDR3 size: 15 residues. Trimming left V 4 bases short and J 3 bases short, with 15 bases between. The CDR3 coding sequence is TGTGCCAGCAGCTCCCTTCACTGGGGGGACACTGAAGCTTTCTTT. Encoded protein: CASSSLHWGDTEAFF.

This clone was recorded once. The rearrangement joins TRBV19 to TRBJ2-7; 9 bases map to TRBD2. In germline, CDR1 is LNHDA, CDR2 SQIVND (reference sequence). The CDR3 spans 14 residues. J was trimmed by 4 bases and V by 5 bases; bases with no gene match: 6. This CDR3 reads CASSPGLAEYEQYF. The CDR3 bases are TGTGCCAGTAGTCCGGGACTAGCAGAGTACGAGCAGTACTTC. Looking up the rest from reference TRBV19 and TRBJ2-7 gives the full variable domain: DGGITQSPKYLFRKEGQNVTLSCEQNLNHDAMYWYRQDPGQGLRLIYYSQIVNDFQKGDIAEGYSVSREKKESFPLTVTSAQKNPTAFYLCASSPGLAEYEQYFGPGTRLTVT.

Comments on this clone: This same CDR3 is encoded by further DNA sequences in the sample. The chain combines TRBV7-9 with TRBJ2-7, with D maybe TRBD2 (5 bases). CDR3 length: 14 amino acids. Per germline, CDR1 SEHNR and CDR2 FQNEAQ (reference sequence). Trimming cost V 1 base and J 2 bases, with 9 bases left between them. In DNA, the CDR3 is TGTGCCAGCAGCTTAGGAGGGCTTACCTACGAGCAGTACTTC. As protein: CASSLGGLTYEQYF.

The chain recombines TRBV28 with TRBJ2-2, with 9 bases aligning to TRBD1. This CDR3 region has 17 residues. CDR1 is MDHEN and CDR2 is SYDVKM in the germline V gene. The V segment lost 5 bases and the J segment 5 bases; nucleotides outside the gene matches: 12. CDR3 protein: CASSLGQGLIRTGELFF. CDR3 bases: TGTGCCAGCAGTCTGGGACAGGGATTGATAAGAACCGGGGAGCTGTTTTTT. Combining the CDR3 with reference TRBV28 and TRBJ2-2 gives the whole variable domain DVKVTQSSRYLVKRTGEKVFLECVQDMDHENMFWYRQDPGLGLRLIYFSYDVKMKEKGDIPEGYSVSREKKERFSLILESASTNQTSMYLCASSLGQGLIRTGELFFGEGSRLTVL.

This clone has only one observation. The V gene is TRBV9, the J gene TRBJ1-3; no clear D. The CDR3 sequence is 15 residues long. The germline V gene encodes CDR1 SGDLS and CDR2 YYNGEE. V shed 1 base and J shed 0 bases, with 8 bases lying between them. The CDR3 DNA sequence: TGTGCCAGCAGCGTACAGTCCAGCTCTGGAAACACCATATATTTT. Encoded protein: CASSVQSSSGNTIYF.

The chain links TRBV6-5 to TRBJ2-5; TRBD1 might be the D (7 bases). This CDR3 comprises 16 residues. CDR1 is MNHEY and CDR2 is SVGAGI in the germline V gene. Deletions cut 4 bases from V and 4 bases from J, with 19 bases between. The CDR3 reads CASSSGGTRGRETQYF. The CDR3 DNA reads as TGTGCCAGCAGTTCAGGGGGGACACGGGGGAGAGAGACCCAGTACTTC.

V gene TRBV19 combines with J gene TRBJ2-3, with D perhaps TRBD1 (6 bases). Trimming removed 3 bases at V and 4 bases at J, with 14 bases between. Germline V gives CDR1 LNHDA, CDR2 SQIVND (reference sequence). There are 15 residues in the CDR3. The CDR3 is CASSIGRGLADTQYF. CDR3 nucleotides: TGTGCCAGTAGTATTGGCAGGGGTTTGGCAGATACGCAGTATTTT.

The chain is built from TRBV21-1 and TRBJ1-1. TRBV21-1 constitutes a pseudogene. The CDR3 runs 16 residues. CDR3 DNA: TGTGCCAGCAGCAAAGAAAAGGCTTACGCGGGCACTGAAGCTTTCTTT. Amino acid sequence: CASSKEKAYAGTEAFF.

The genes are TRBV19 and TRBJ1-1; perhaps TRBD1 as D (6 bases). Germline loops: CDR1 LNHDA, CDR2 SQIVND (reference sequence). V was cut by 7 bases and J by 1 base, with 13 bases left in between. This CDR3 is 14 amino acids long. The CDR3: CASTDGQTNTEAFF. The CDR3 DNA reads TGTGCCAGTACCGATGGACAGACGAACACTGAAGCTTTCTTT.

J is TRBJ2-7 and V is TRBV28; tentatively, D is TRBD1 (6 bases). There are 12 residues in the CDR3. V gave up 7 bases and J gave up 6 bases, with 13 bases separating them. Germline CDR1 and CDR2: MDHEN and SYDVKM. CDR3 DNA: TGTGCCAGCACCCCCAGGGGTTTCGAGCAGTACTTC. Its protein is CASTPRGFEQYF.

CDR3 region: CASLLLTGGSRAFF. CDR3 nucleotides: TGTGCCAGCCTACTTTTGACAGGGGGTTCGCGAGCTTTCTTT. J is TRBJ1-1 and V is TRBV2, with 9 bases identical to TRBD1. Trimming at V came to 8 bases and at J to 10 bases, leaving 14 bases not matched to a gene. This CDR3 region has 14 residues. From germline, CDR1 is SNHLY and CDR2 FYNNEI.

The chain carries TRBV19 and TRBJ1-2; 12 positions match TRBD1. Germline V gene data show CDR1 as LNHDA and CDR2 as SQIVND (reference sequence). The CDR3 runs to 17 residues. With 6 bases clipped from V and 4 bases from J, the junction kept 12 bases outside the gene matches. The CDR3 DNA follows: TGTGCCAGTAGGATCCCCGGGACAGGGGGCGCGGGCTATGGCTACACCTTC. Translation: CASRIPGTGGAGYGYTF.

The CDR3 loop reads CASSYSEGSYEQYF. CDR3 nucleotide sequence: TGTGCCAGCAGTTACTCGGAGGGGAGCTACGAGCAGTACTTC. The chain is built from TRBV6-6 and TRBJ2-7, with a possible D match to TRBD2 (6 bases). The CDR3 consists of 14 residues. Germline CDR1 reads MNHNY; CDR2 reads SVGAGI (reference sequence). Trimming pared 0 bases from V and 3 bases from J, leaving 9 bases between.

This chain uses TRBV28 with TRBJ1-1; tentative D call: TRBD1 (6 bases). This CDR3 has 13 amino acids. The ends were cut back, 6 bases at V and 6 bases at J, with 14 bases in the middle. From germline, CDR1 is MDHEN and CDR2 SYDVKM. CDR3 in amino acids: CASRRGGGAEAFF. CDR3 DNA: TGTGCCAGCAGACGAGGGGGGGGTGCTGAAGCTTTCTTT.

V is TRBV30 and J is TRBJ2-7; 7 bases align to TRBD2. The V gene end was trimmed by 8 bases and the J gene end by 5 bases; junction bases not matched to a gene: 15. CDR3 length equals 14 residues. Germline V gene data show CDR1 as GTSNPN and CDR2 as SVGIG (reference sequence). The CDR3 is CATVRGGPKDEQYF. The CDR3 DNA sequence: TGTGCCACCGTAAGGGGAGGGCCGAAGGACGAGCAGTACTTC.

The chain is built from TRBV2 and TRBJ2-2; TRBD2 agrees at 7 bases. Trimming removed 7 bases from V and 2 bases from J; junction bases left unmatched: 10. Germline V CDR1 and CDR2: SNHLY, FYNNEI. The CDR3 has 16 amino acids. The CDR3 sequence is CASTNLADYNTGELFF. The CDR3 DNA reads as TGTGCCAGCACCAATCTAGCGGATTATAACACCGGGGAGCTGTTTTTT.